This T cell receptor (beta chain) is drawn from a study of T-cell reconstitution after alpha-beta-depleted transplantation in children. To note about this clonotype: The antigen remains unidentified.

Study observations and caveats: Some patients' high day-60 TCRbeta diversity was attributed to recipient cells surviving conditioning. A year had passed since transplant, and T-cell counts and diversity by then came mostly from newly produced T cells. About two months after transplant, alpha-beta T cells reportedly came from several hundred expanded graft clones.

Unique molecular identifiers were incorporated into the prepared TCRbeta library. TCRdb independently ran MiXCR on the PCR reads; one entry per CDR3 protein. The data show about 980,000 distinct CDR3 sequences, 25% to 35% seen once. V lost 1 base and J 0 bases, leaving 11 bases between the germline ends. Germline values: CDR1 SGHVS, CDR2 FQNEAQ. CDR3 length: 16 residues. The origin of this receptor is a boy under two years old who had a stem cell transplant for SCID, so the T cells may come from the graft donor. Source: PBMCs, mostly from graft donor cells, taken 360 days after TCRalphabeta/CD19-depleted stem cell transplant. The chain employs TRBV7-8 and TRBJ2-3, with a weak D call TRBD2 (6 bases). CDR3 in amino acids: CASSLVAGTSTDTQYF. CDR3 sequence (DNA): TGTGCCAGCAGCTTAGTGGCGGGGACTAGCACAGATACGCAGTATTTT.